The next 32 T cell receptor beta chains were all read from a single sample in a study of CD8+CD57+ T cells in acquired aplastic anemia. The TCR beta profiling, which covered VDJ combination and CDR3 sequence, was carried out using genomic DNA as the template. TCRdb fed the reads into MiXCR, producing one record per CDR3 protein. The sample has 400,000 to 450,000 distinct CDR3 sequences; around 68% are singletons. Sequenced input: sorted CD4+, CD8+, or CD8+CD57+ T cells (not recorded which) from PBMCs. The receptors here all came from a human donor in good health, serving as a control.

For this clonotype: A much larger clone is a single base away; this may be a read error. The chain links TRBV7-2 to TRBJ2-2, with D possibly TRBD2 on 7 matching bases. The CDR3 extends over 16 amino acids. The germline V gene has CDR1 SGHTA and CDR2 FQGNSA. CDR3 sequence: CASSVLVQGGTGALFF. In DNA, the CDR3 is TGTGCCAGCAGTGTTTTGGTACAGGGAGGGACCGGGGCGCTGTTTTTT.

This clonotype came up a few times. The chain joins TRBV20-1 to TRBJ2-7; D not certain. V dropped 2 bases and J dropped 0 bases, with 11 bases sitting between them. This CDR3 spans 14 amino acids. Germline V gene sequence: CDR1 DFQATT, CDR2 SNEGSKA (reference sequence). The CDR3 DNA is TGCAGTGCTAGATCCGACTGGAGCTCCTACGAGCAGTACTTC. This gives the protein CSARSDWSSYEQYF.

This clonotype has just one count. The CDR3 does not close with the conserved phenylalanine or tryptophan, likely indicating a read error. The limits of the CDR3 on the DNA are not certain, so only TCRdb's listed CDR3 is given. V and J are TRBV7-3 and TRBJ1-2; TRBD1, as called in the table, went unchecked against the DNA. The CDR3 totals 13 residues, both ends included. CDR1 and CDR2 from the germline V gene are SGHTA and FQGTGA. CDR3: CASSGRVKQSAPA.

The chain uses TRBV19 and TRBJ1-1; D gene unclear. V gave up 3 bases and J gave up 1 base, with 9 bases separating them. Germline V CDR1 and CDR2: LNHDA, SQIVND (reference sequence). This CDR3 is 14 amino acids long. The CDR3 loop reads CASSMRRRNTEAFF. CDR3 bases: TGTGCCAGTAGTATGAGAAGGAGGAACACTGAAGCTTTCTTT.

The sample holds many counts of this clonotype. The genes are TRBV6-5 and TRBJ2-7; 8 positions agree with TRBD1. The germline V gene encodes CDR1 MNHEY and CDR2 SVGAGI. The CDR3 spans 15 residues. V lost 4 bases to trimming and J lost 4 bases; unmatched junction nucleotides: 9. The CDR3: CASSLRTGNRYEQYF. The CDR3 DNA follows: TGTGCCAGCAGTTTGAGGACAGGGAATAGGTACGAGCAGTACTTC.

This clonotype was counted ten times or more. The V and J genes are TRBV19 and TRBJ2-5; 9 bases map to TRBD1. The CDR3 length is 13 residues. J lost 7 bases, V lost 5 bases, and 5 bases had no gene match. CDR1 is LNHDA and CDR2 is SQIVND in the germline V gene (reference sequence). As DNA, the CDR3 is TGTGCCAGTAGTCGGGACAGGGAGGGGACCCAGTACTTC. This sequence encodes CASSRDREGTQYF.

The chain is built from TRBV2 and TRBJ2-5; possible D gene TRBD2, 7 bases. The J call may be wrong; the DNA end is better matched by TRBJ2-7. This CDR3 comprises 13 residues. Germline CDR1 SNHLY, CDR2 FYNNEI. In DNA, the CDR3 is TGTGCCAGCAGACCGGACAGCGGGGACGAGCAGTACTTC. Its protein is CASRPDSGDEQYF.

The chain is built from TRBV6-6 and TRBJ1-6; D gene uncertain. This CDR3 contains 13 residues. Deletions cut 2 bases from V and 13 bases from J, with 12 bases between. Germline values: CDR1 MNHNY, CDR2 SVGAGI (reference sequence). This CDR3 reads CASSYNPGSPLHF. As DNA, the CDR3 is TGTGCCAGCAGTTACAATCCGGGTTCCCCCCTCCACTTT.

Note on this clonotype: A much larger clone differs from this one at a single base, so this may be a read error. The chain links TRBV6-1 to TRBJ2-5; D remains unclear. This CDR3 has 16 residues. Germline loops: CDR1 MNHNS, CDR2 SASEGT. The CDR3 here is CASSDPRGVLQESQYF. CDR3 bases: TGTGCCAGCAGTGACCCGCGCGGAGTCCTCCAAGAGTCCCAGTACTTC.

This chain links TRBV19 with TRBJ1-1; D is unclear. This CDR3 has 15 residues. Per germline, CDR1 LNHDA and CDR2 SQIVND (reference sequence). V was cut by 4 bases and J by 5 bases, with 17 bases left in between. The CDR3 reads CASSTPQSVGTEAFF. CDR3 nucleotides: TGTGCCAGTAGTACCCCCCAAAGTGTAGGAACTGAAGCTTTCTTT.

The chain carries TRBV7-8 and TRBJ2-1; the match to TRBD1 covers 7 bases. Germline V lookup: CDR1 SGHVS, CDR2 FQNEAQ. Losses at the gene ends were 4 bases for V and 6 bases for J; bases not matched to a gene: 15. The CDR3 runs to 17 residues. The CDR3 region is CASSWDSGPATINEQFF. CDR3 nucleotide sequence: TGTGCCAGCAGCTGGGACAGCGGTCCGGCAACTATCAATGAGCAGTTCTTC.

In the case of this clonotype: This may come from a read error, since a much larger clone is one base off. The chain links TRBV6-5 to TRBJ1-6, with D possibly matching TRBD1 (6 bases). Germline assignment: CDR1 MNHEY and CDR2 SVGAGI. The CDR3 covers 13 residues. CDR3 DNA sequence: TGTGCCAGCTCCCCAGGGGTGGGTTCACCCCCCCACTTT. This codes for CASSPGVGSPPHF.

The chain has TRBV7-6 and TRBJ1-3; weak D call: TRBD1 (6 bases). Trimming took 7 bases from V and 0 from J, leaving 10 bases between them. Germline loops: CDR1 SGHVS, CDR2 FNYEAQ. This CDR3 comprises 14 residues. CDR3: CASTPRGSGNTIYF. CDR3 DNA sequence: TGTGCCAGCACGCCCAGGGGCTCTGGAAACACCATATATTTT.

Comment on this clonotype: This CDR3 fails to terminate in the conserved phenylalanine or tryptophan, so it likely reflects a read error. The gene calls are TRBV7-8 and TRBJ1-1; D is undetermined. This CDR3 spans 14 amino acids. Germline CDR1 SGHVS, CDR2 FQNEAQ. Deletions cut 5 bases from V and 1 base from J, with 11 bases between. CDR3 DNA: TGTGCCAGCAGCGTCACAGTGGGGAACACTGAAGCTTTCTCT. Protein: CASSVTVGNTEAFS.

This clonotype was seen many times. This chain uses TRBV6-5 with TRBJ1-4; TRBD1 matches at 7 bases. V lost 9 bases and J lost 5; bases outside the gene matches: 9. Looked up from germline, CDR1 is MNHEY and CDR2 is SVGAGI. The CDR3 is 14 residues long. The CDR3 nucleotides read TGTGCCAGTAGACCGGGACAGAGGAATGAAAAACTGTTTTTT. It encodes CASRPGQRNEKLFF.

The V gene is TRBV20-1, the J gene TRBJ2-7, with D unresolved. The V gene's germline CDR1 is DFQATT and CDR2 SNEGSKA (reference sequence). With 2 bases removed from V and 3 bases from J, the gap between germline ends came to 8 bases. This CDR3 region has 12 residues. The CDR3 coding sequence is TGCAGTGCTAGAAACAGAATCTACGAGCAGTACGTC. It encodes CSARNRIYEQYV.

This clonotype turned up a few times. The rearrangement joins TRBV7-3 to TRBJ2-5; TRBD1 agrees at 7 bases. CDR1 SGHTA and CDR2 FQGTGA come from the germline V gene. The trim removed 5 bases at V and 4 bases at J, leaving 10 bases unmatched. The CDR3 length is 15 residues. CDR3 loop: CASSPQGTWGETQYF. The CDR3 DNA sequence: TGTGCCAGCAGCCCACAGGGGACCTGGGGAGAGACCCAGTACTTC.

Points on this clonotype: An end of the junction does not agree with germline; a read error may underlie this. The J gene is TRBJ1-2, the V gene TRBV7-2; tentative D call: TRBD1 (6 bases). The CDR3 covers 14 residues. Germline CDR1 is SGHTA and CDR2 is FQGNSA. The CDR3 loop is CASRAGAGDGQPHF. The CDR3 DNA is TGTGCCAGCAGGGCAGGGGCAGGGGATGGTCAGCCCCACTTC.

CDR3 sequence (DNA): TGTGCCAGCAGTGTGAAGGGGACCTACAATGAGCAGTTCTTC. This sequence encodes CASSVKGTYNEQFF. The chain has TRBV7-3 and TRBJ2-1; the D gene is possibly TRBD1 (5 bases). The CDR3 runs 14 residues. Germline CDR1 reads SGHTA; CDR2 reads FQGTGA. Trimming pared 6 bases from V and 2 bases from J, leaving 11 bases between.

The chain carries TRBV7-3 and TRBJ1-4; 7 bases are a match to TRBD1. V shed 5 bases, J shed 10 bases, and the junction held 7 bases outside the gene matches. CDR1 and CDR2 (germline): SGHTA, FQGTGA. CDR3 length: 13 residues. CDR3 coding DNA: TGTGCCAGCAGCCGCGGGACAGCCGGAAAACTGTTTTTT. This translates into CASSRGTAGKLFF.

This clonotype appeared once. The junction and the germline gene differ at one end; a read error may be behind it. The rearrangement uses TRBV9 and TRBJ1-5, with no clear D. The CDR3 covers 13 residues. Germline CDR1 reads SGDLS; CDR2 reads YYNGEE. In nucleotides, the CDR3 is TGTGCCAGCAGCGAAGAGGGCAGGAAGGAAGCTCTCTTT. It is translated as CASSEEGRKEALF.

The chain employs TRBV7-3 and TRBJ1-5; D is undetermined. Per germline, CDR1 SGHTA and CDR2 FQGTGA. The V and J ends lost 5 bases and 4 bases respectively, with 21 bases between them. The length of the CDR3 is 17 residues. The CDR3 sequence is CASSGQTRPSRNQPQHF. Written as DNA, the CDR3 is TGTGCCAGCAGCGGGCAGACACGCCCTAGTCGAAATCAGCCCCAGCATTTT.

This clonotype has more than one count but fewer than ten. The chain employs TRBV7-6 and TRBJ2-1, with D possibly being TRBD1 or TRBD2 (6 bases each). V gave up 7 bases and J gave up 8 bases, with 24 bases separating them. Germline CDR1 SGHVS, CDR2 FNYEAQ. The length of the CDR3 is 16 residues. CDR3 in DNA: TGTGCCAGCAACCAACAGGGAGGAACAGGGACCCATGAGCAGTTCTTC. Protein sequence: CASNQQGGTGTHEQFF.

CDR3 in amino acids: CATSRGIAGGLENEQFF. DNA of the CDR3: TGTGCCACCAGCAGAGGGATAGCGGGGGGGTTGGAAAATGAGCAGTTCTTC. The chain employs TRBV15 and TRBJ2-1, with 11 bases lining up with TRBD2. The CDR3 has 17 residues. Germline V gene lookup returns CDR1 LNHNV and CDR2 YYDKDF (reference sequence). V lost 1 base, J lost 7 bases, and 9 bases stayed unmatched. The full variable domain, rest sourced from reference TRBV15 and TRBJ2-1, is DAMVIQNPRYQVTQFGKPVTLSCSQTLNHNVMYWYQQKSSQAPKLLFHYYDKDFNNEADTPDNFQSRRPNTSFCFLDIRSPGLGDTAMYLCATSRGIAGGLENEQFFGPGTRLTVL.

This clonotype was counted once. The chain uses TRBV2 and TRBJ2-3; no clear D gene. The CDR3 is 14 residues long. Trimming cost V 4 bases and J 5 bases, with 13 bases left between them. Germline assignment: CDR1 SNHLY and CDR2 FYNNEI. The CDR3 DNA reads as TGTGCCAGCAGTGTGCGTCGGGTGGGAGATACGCAGTATTTT. Its translation is CASSVRRVGDTQYF.

This clonotype was observed a handful of times. As DNA, the CDR3 is TGTGCCAGCAGTTCTCCGGGACAGGGGGCAGCTTTCTTT. Its translation: CASSSPGQGAAFF. The V call is TRBV6-5, the J call TRBJ1-1, with 12 bases that match TRBD1. Germline CDR1 and CDR2: MNHEY and SVGAGI. There are 13 residues in the CDR3. With V trimmed by 4 bases and J by 10 bases, 4 bases remained unmatched.

As regards this clonotype: No conserved phenylalanine or tryptophan is present at the end of the CDR3, so a read error is the likely explanation. The DNA is omitted, as the CDR3 cannot be located on it reliably, and the CDR3 follows TCRdb's listing. This chain uses TRBV9 with TRBJ2-6; TRBD2 is taken as the D call from the table, unchecked against the DNA. The germline CDR1 and CDR2 sequences are SGDLS and YYNGEE. The CDR3 totals 9 residues, both ends included. This CDR3 is CASSRMSSG.

This clonotype has at least ten counts. The rearrangement links TRBV20-1 to TRBJ2-1, with a weak D call TRBD2 (6 bases). The CDR3 spans 14 residues. Germline values: CDR1 DFQATT, CDR2 SNEGSKA (reference sequence). The V gene lost 5 bases and the J gene lost 3 bases, with 14 bases spanning the gap. Written as DNA, the CDR3 is TGCAGTGCTCCCTTCGGGACTGACTACAATGAGCAGTTCTTC. This codes for CSAPFGTDYNEQFF.

Remarks on this clonotype: The conserved final phenylalanine or tryptophan is absent from the CDR3, which likely points to a read error. The DNA is left out, because the CDR3 cannot be placed on it with certainty; the CDR3 is given as TCRdb lists it. The genes are TRBV7-9 and TRBJ1-2; TRBD1, the table's D call, was not compared with the DNA. Germline lookup yields CDR1 SEHNR and CDR2 FQNEAQ (reference sequence). Both ends counted, the CDR3 spans 13 residues. The CDR3 is CASSLGGQSYNEQ.

This clonotype has a handful of counts. The chain links TRBV15 to TRBJ1-6; maybe TRBD1 (5 bases). Trimming cost V 3 bases and J 8 bases, with 17 bases left between them. This CDR3 comprises 16 residues. The V gene's germline CDR1 is LNHNV and CDR2 YYDKDF (reference sequence). CDR3 in DNA: TGTGCCACCAGCAGGCCACGGGGACTGACTGATTCACCCCTCCACTTT. It codes for CATSRPRGLTDSPLHF.

This sequence joins TRBV20-1 and TRBJ2-7, with unresolved D. This CDR3 spans 15 amino acids. V lost 2 bases, J lost 1 base, and 15 bases lay in between. Germline CDR1 and CDR2: DFQATT and SNEGSKA (reference sequence). The CDR3: CSARSQETQSYEQYF. The CDR3 DNA sequence: TGCAGTGCTAGAAGCCAAGAGACCCAGTCCTACGAGCAGTACTTC.

With respect to this clonotype: At one end the junction does not follow the germline gene, possibly because of a read error. The chain carries TRBV7-2 and TRBJ1-5; D perhaps matches TRBD1 (5 bases). There are 14 residues in the CDR3. Germline assignment: CDR1 SGHTA and CDR2 FQGNSA. CDR3 region: CASSFLVGTQQYYF. The CDR3 DNA reads TGTGCCAGCAGTTTTTTGGTAGGGACGCAGCAGTACTATTTT.